This T cell receptor beta chain was profiled in a study of T cell changes during pregnancy in multiple sclerosis. The CDR3 runs 12 residues. Germline V gene sequence: CDR1 LNHDA, CDR2 SQIVND (reference sequence). V lost 5 bases, J lost 14 bases, and 8 bases stayed unmatched. The table came from immunoSEQ multiplex PCR; TCRdb's copy has only in-frame clones and leaves some out. Of approximately 130,000 clones in the sample, about 96% were seen once. This clonotype originated in a female donor with multiple sclerosis, enrolled in a pregnancy study. Source: peripheral blood, taken after pregnancy. The rearrangement uses TRBV19 and TRBJ1-4; 7 bases are a match to TRBD1. The CDR3 DNA is TGTGCCAGTAGTCCCCAGGGGGATCAGCTGTTTTTT. Protein sequence: CASSPQGDQLFF.